This paragraph covers one T cell receptor (beta chain) sequence. The record originates from a study of technical replicates of blood from a few donors. TCRdb keeps only in-frame clones here, not all; method: immunoSEQ multiplex PCR. Here the sample spans around 70,000 clones, about 94% being singletons. Germline lookup yields CDR1 MNHEY and CDR2 SMNVEV (reference sequence). With 5 bases clipped from V and 3 bases from J, the junction kept 7 bases outside the gene matches. This CDR3 contains 15 residues. The receptor's source is a human donor in good health. The rearrangement uses TRBV27 and TRBJ1-5; 7 bases align to TRBD1. What was sequenced was T cells isolated from PBMCs. CDR3 nucleotide sequence: TGTGCCAGCAGTCCCCGGACAGGCTCCAATCAGCCCCAGCATTTT. Encoded protein: CASSPRTGSNQPQHF.